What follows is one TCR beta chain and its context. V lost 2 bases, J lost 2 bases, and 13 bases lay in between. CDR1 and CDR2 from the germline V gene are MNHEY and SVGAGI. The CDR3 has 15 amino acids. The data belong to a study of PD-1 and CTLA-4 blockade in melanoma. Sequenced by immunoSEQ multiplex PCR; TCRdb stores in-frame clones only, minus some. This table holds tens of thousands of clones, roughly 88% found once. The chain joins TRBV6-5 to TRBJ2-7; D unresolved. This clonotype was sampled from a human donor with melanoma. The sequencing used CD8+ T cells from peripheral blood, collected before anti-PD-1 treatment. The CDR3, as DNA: TGTGCCAGCAGTTACGTCAGGCAGAGACCCTACGAGCAGTACTTC. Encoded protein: CASSYVRQRPYEQYF.